The source of this T cell receptor beta chain is a study of cytomegalovirus exposure and HLA in healthy donors. Germline CDR1 SNHLY, CDR2 FYNNEI. With 6 bases removed from V and 5 bases from J, the gap between germline ends came to 13 bases. The CDR3 loop spans 14 amino acids. The PCR was carried out with 60 Vbeta primers and 13 Jbeta primers. Assay: immunoSEQ multiplex PCR; the TCRdb copy retains only in-frame clones and omits some. The table includes 150,000 to 200,000 clones, around 78% detected once. The chain joins TRBV2 to TRBJ1-4, with TRBD1 as a possible D gene (5 bases). Sequencing used PBMCs. The receptor comes from a woman between 25 and 40 years old in good health and CMV-seropositive. The CDR3: CASRIRQINEKLFF. The CDR3 DNA sequence: TGTGCCAGCAGAATTAGACAGATAAATGAAAAACTGTTTTTT.